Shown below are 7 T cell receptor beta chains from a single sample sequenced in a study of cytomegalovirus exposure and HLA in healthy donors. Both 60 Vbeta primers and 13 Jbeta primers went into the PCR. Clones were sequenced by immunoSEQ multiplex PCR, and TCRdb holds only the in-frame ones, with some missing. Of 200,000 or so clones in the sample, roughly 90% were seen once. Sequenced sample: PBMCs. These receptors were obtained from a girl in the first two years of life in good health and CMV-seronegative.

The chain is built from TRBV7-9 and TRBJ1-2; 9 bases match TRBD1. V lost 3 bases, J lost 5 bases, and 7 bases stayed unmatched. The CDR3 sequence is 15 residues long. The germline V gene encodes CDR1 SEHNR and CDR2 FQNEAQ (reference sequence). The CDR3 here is CASSFFGQGLYGYTF. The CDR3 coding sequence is TGTGCCAGCAGCTTTTTTGGACAGGGGCTTTATGGCTACACCTTC.

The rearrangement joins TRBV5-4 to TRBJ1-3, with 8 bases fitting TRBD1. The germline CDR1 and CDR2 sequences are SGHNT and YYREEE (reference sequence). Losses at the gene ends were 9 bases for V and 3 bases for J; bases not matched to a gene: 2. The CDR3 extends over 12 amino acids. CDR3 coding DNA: TGTGCCACTGGGACAGGTGGAAACACCATATATTTT. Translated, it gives CATGTGGNTIYF.

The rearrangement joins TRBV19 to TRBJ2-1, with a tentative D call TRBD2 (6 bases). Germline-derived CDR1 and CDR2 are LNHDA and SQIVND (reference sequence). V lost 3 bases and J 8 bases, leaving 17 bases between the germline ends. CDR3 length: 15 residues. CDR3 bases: TGTGCCAGTAGTATCGCCGGGAGCTCTGTGGATGAGCAGTTCTTC. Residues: CASSIAGSSVDEQFF.

Written as DNA, the CDR3 is TGCAGCGTTGTAGAGGGGGCAGGTGAAAAACTGTTTTTT. Translation gives CSVVEGAGEKLFF. The chain recombines TRBV29-1 with TRBJ1-4, with 7 bases fitting TRBD1. Losses at the gene ends were 4 bases for V and 7 bases for J; bases not matched to a gene: 6. Germline CDR1 and CDR2: SQVTM and ANQGSEA. The CDR3 sequence is 13 residues long.

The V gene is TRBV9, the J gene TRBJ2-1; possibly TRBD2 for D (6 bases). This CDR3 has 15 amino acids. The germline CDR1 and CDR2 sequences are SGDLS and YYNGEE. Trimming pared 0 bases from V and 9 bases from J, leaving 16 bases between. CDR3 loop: CASSVGTSRTGEQFF. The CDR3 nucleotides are TGTGCCAGCAGCGTAGGTACTAGCCGGACGGGTGAGCAGTTCTTC.

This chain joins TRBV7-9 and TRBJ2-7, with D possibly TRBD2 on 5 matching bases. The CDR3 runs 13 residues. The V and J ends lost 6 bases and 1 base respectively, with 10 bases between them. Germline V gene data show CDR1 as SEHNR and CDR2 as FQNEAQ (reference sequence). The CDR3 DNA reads TGTGCCAGCAGGGCCGGGAATTCCTACGAGCAGTACTTC. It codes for CASRAGNSYEQYF.

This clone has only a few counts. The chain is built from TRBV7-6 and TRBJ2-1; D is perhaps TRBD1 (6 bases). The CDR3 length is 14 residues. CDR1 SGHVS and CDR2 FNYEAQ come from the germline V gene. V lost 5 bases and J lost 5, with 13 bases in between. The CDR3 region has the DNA TGTGCCAGCAGCCCCGTCGCAGGGGACAATGAGCAGTTCTTC. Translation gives CASSPVAGDNEQFF.